A single sample is the source of the 30 T cell receptor beta chains below, sequenced in a study of cytomegalovirus exposure and HLA in healthy donors. Researchers ran the PCR with 60 Vbeta and 13 Jbeta primers. The method was immunoSEQ multiplex PCR; TCRdb's version includes in-frame clones alone and lacks a portion of them. The sample carries 77,000 or so clones, around 84% recorded once. The source material was PBMCs. The receptors here all came from an older man in good health and CMV-seropositive.

The chain links TRBV5-1 to TRBJ2-1; a possible D gene is TRBD2 (6 bases). The germline V and J ends were trimmed by 0 bases and 0 bases, with 7 bases remaining between them. Germline V gives CDR1 SGHRS, CDR2 YFSETQ. The CDR3 is 15 amino acids. This chain's CDR3 is CASSLAAGSYNEQFF. The CDR3 nucleotides read TGCGCCAGCAGCTTGGCAGCGGGCTCCTACAATGAGCAGTTCTTC.

This clone was observed a few times. The genes are TRBV4-1 and TRBJ2-1; 7 bases are a match to TRBD1. The germline V gene encodes CDR1 MGHRA and CDR2 YSYEKL. V lost 1 base, J lost 0 bases, and 3 bases stayed unmatched. CDR3 length: 16 amino acids. The CDR3 reads CASSQVGQSSYNEQFF. CDR3 DNA: TGCGCCAGCAGCCAAGTGGGACAGAGCTCCTACAATGAGCAGTTCTTC.

This clone was observed a few times. This chain links TRBV27 with TRBJ1-5, with 7 bases that match TRBD1. Per germline, CDR1 MNHEY and CDR2 SMNVEV (reference sequence). Trimming at V came to 10 bases and at J to 4 bases, leaving 4 bases not matched to a gene. This CDR3 has 12 residues. DNA of the CDR3: TGTGCCACCCGGGACAGAAATCAGCCCCAGCATTTT. Its protein is CATRDRNQPQHF.

V and J are TRBV27 and TRBJ1-1, with 7 bases that match TRBD1. Losses at the gene ends were 6 bases for V and 4 bases for J; bases not matched to a gene: 2. CDR1 is MNHEY and CDR2 is SMNVEV in the germline V gene (reference sequence). CDR3 length: 12 amino acids. CDR3 region: CASRRQGTEAFF. In DNA, the CDR3 is TGTGCCAGCAGAAGACAGGGCACTGAAGCTTTCTTT.

This chain connects TRBV2 to TRBJ2-7; D is undetermined. CDR1 SNHLY and CDR2 FYNNEI come from the germline V gene. The CDR3 covers 14 residues. V gave up 6 bases and J gave up 5 bases, with 17 bases separating them. The CDR3 is CASRRNQGYHEQYF. CDR3 sequence (DNA): TGTGCCAGCAGGCGGAACCAAGGATATCACGAGCAGTACTTC.

This clone turned up a few times. This sequence joins TRBV2 and TRBJ2-1, with 7 bases matching TRBD1. Germline V gene sequence: CDR1 SNHLY, CDR2 FYNNEI. V was pared by 4 bases and J by 3 bases, with 3 bases of the junction left unmatched. This CDR3 is 14 amino acids long. The CDR3 spells CASSGDSSYNEQFF. The CDR3, as DNA: TGTGCCAGCAGTGGGGACAGCAGCTACAATGAGCAGTTCTTC.

This clone was recorded only once. The chain joins TRBV11-2 to TRBJ1-6, with D perhaps matching TRBD1 (6 bases). The V end lost 5 bases, the J end lost 6 bases, and 8 bases lay between the germline ends. This CDR3 region has 13 residues. The germline gives CDR1 SGHAT, CDR2 FQNNGV. The CDR3: CASSRTVNSPLHF. In DNA, the CDR3 is TGTGCCAGCAGCCGGACAGTTAATTCACCCCTCCACTTT. The variable domain in full, completed from reference TRBV11-2 and TRBJ1-6, reads EAGVAQSPRYKIIEKRQSVAFWCNPISGHATLYWYQQILGQGPKLLIQFQNNGVVDDSQLPKDRFSAERLKGVDSTLKIQPAKLEDSAVYLCASSRTVNSPLHFGNGTRLTVT.

The chain has TRBV5-8 and TRBJ1-1, with 11 positions matching TRBD1. This CDR3 is built from 16 residues. Germline CDR1 SGHTS, CDR2 YDEGEE. With V trimmed by 3 bases and J by 0 bases, 4 bases remained unmatched. This CDR3 is CASSSDRGRVNTEAFF. CDR3 coding DNA: TGTGCCAGCAGCTCGGACAGGGGGCGCGTGAACACTGAAGCTTTCTTT.

V is TRBV13 and J is TRBJ1-2, with D hard to call. The CDR3 runs to 12 residues. CDR1 and CDR2 from the germline V gene are PRHDT and FYEKMQ (reference sequence). Trimming took off 5 bases at V and 4 bases at J, with 8 bases between the two ends. The CDR3 DNA sequence: TGTGCCAGCAGCAGAACGGGCTATGGCTACACCTTC. It encodes CASSRTGYGYTF. Full variable domain (remainder filled in from reference TRBV13 and TRBJ1-2): AAGVIQSPRHLIKEKRETATLKCYPIPRHDTVYWYQQGPGQDPQFLISFYEKMQSDKGSIPDRFSAQQFSDYHSELNMSSLELGDSALYFCASSRTGYGYTFGSGTRLTVV.

V gene TRBV6-6 combines with J gene TRBJ1-1, with 9 bases aligning to TRBD1. The junction had 7 bases not matched to a gene; V was cut back by 6 bases and J by 5 bases. CDR3 length: 14 residues. Germline V lookup: CDR1 MNHNY, CDR2 SVGAGI (reference sequence). The CDR3 loop reads CASRSTGGGTEAFF. The CDR3 region has the DNA TGTGCCAGCAGATCGACAGGGGGAGGGACTGAAGCTTTCTTT.

The chain recombines TRBV9 with TRBJ1-4, with 8 bases identical to TRBD1. Germline loops: CDR1 SGDLS, CDR2 YYNGEE. V shed 0 bases and J 7 bases; nucleotides not matched to a gene: 5. The CDR3 is 15 amino acids. CDR3 in DNA: TGTGCCAGCAGCGTAGATCAGGGGGCTACTGAAAAACTGTTTTTT. Translating it yields CASSVDQGATEKLFF.

The chain has TRBV7-2 and TRBJ1-6; TRBD1 might be the D (6 bases). Germline V gene sequence: CDR1 SGHTA, CDR2 FQGNSA. The V end lost 4 bases, the J end lost 7 bases, and 8 bases lay between the germline ends. The CDR3 totals 13 residues. The CDR3 sequence is CASSSGVNSPLHF. For the CDR3, the DNA is TGTGCCAGCAGCTCAGGGGTCAATTCACCCCTCCACTTT.

The chain carries TRBV30 and TRBJ2-1; possible D gene TRBD2, 6 bases. V lost 6 bases and J lost 0, with 18 bases in between. CDR1 and CDR2 (germline): GTSNPN, SVGIG (reference sequence). There are 16 residues in the CDR3. CDR3 residues: CACSTPTSSSYNEQFF. The CDR3 DNA is TGTGCCTGCTCTACCCCGACTAGTAGCTCCTACAATGAGCAGTTCTTC.

This chain uses TRBV7-6 with TRBJ1-1, with 8 positions matching TRBD1. After removal of 3 bases from V and 5 bases from J, the junction contained 2 bases not matched to a gene. The CDR3 sequence is 13 residues long. In germline, CDR1 is SGHVS, CDR2 FNYEAQ. The CDR3 reads CASSFNRGTEAFF. DNA of the CDR3: TGTGCCAGCAGCTTTAACAGGGGGACTGAAGCTTTCTTT. Based on the CDR3 plus reference TRBV7-6 and TRBJ1-1, the full variable domain is GAGVSQSPRYKVTKRGQDVALRCDPISGHVSLYWYRQALGQGPEFLTYFNYEAQQDKSGLPNDRFSAERPEGSISTLTIQRTEQRDSAMYRCASSFNRGTEAFFGQGTRLTVV.

This chain joins TRBV5-1 and TRBJ2-7; tentative D call: TRBD1 (5 bases). Trimming removed 4 bases at V and 1 base at J, with 6 bases between. Germline loops: CDR1 SGHRS, CDR2 YFSETQ. The CDR3 has 12 amino acids. The DNA of the CDR3 is TGCGCCAGCAGCGACAGTTCCTACGAGCAGTACTTC. Its translation: CASSDSSYEQYF.

The rearrangement uses TRBV19 and TRBJ1-5, with D possibly TRBD1 on 6 matching bases. Per the germline V gene, CDR1 is LNHDA and CDR2 is SQIVND (reference sequence). V shed 10 bases and J shed 0 bases, with 13 bases lying between them. This CDR3 region has 14 residues. CDR3 residues: CATSSGASNQPQHF. The CDR3 DNA sequence: TGTGCCACGTCTTCAGGGGCTAGCAATCAGCCCCAGCATTTT.

This clone was picked up one time. The chain carries TRBV11-2 and TRBJ1-2; TRBD1 matches 8 bases. CDR3 length: 15 residues. V was clipped by 0 bases and J by 4 bases; unmatched bases: 4. In germline, CDR1 is SGHAT, CDR2 FQNNGV. CDR3 nucleotides: TGTGCCAGCAGCTTAGACGGACAGGGAGGCTATGGCTACACCTTC. Translating gives CASSLDGQGGYGYTF.

This clone was observed a handful of times. The chain links TRBV28 to TRBJ2-3; D may be TRBD2 (6 bases). V was pared by 2 bases and J by 10 bases, with 13 bases between. This CDR3 has 13 amino acids. Germline assignment: CDR1 MDHEN and CDR2 SYDVKM. CDR3 region: CASSLVGSLSQYF. CDR3 DNA: TGTGCCAGCAGTTTAGTCGGGAGCCTCTCGCAGTATTTT.

The chain has TRBV4-1 and TRBJ2-7, with 11 bases that match TRBD2. The CDR3 is 15 residues long. The germline V gene has CDR1 MGHRA and CDR2 YSYEKL. V lost 4 bases and J lost 0; bases outside the gene matches: 2. CDR3 sequence reads: CASSRTSGGSYEQYF. The CDR3 DNA reads TGCGCCAGCAGCCGAACTAGCGGGGGCTCCTACGAGCAGTACTTC.

The chain has TRBV7-3 and TRBJ2-2, with 7 bases identical to TRBD1. Germline CDR1 reads SGHTA; CDR2 reads FQGTGA. The V and J ends lost 6 bases and 4 bases, in that order; junction bases with no gene match: 8. There are 15 residues in the CDR3. The CDR3: CASRAGTVSTGELFF. The CDR3 region has the DNA TGTGCCAGCAGGGCCGGGACAGTGAGCACCGGGGAGCTGTTTTTT.

This chain joins TRBV30 and TRBJ2-7; 8 bases align to TRBD2. Germline loops: CDR1 GTSNPN, CDR2 SVGIG (reference sequence). J was trimmed by 6 bases and V by 7 bases; bases with no gene match: 14. The CDR3 totals 14 residues. In DNA, the CDR3 is TGTGCCTCTAACGACGGGGGGGCAATACTCGAGCAGTACTTC. It translates to CASNDGGAILEQYF.

The rearrangement uses TRBV7-9 and TRBJ2-5; perhaps TRBD2 as D (6 bases). The end of the DNA is better explained by TRBJ2-7, so the J call may be wrong. Germline V gives CDR1 SEHNR, CDR2 FQNEAQ (reference sequence). The CDR3 sequence is 14 residues long. CDR3 bases: TGTGCCAGCAGCTTAAGGGGCGGGACCTACGAGCAGTACTTC. It codes for CASSLRGGTYEQYF.

V is TRBV5-6 and J is TRBJ2-4; D might be TRBD2 (5 bases). This CDR3 is 16 amino acids long. V gave up 4 bases and J gave up 0 bases, with 14 bases separating them. Per the germline V gene, CDR1 is SGHDT and CDR2 is YYEEEE. The CDR3 DNA sequence: TGTGCCAGCAGCCCGGACTTTAATCTAGCCAAAAACATTCAGTACTTC. This encodes CASSPDFNLAKNIQYF.

This clone was detected a few times. Here the CDR3 DNA reads TGCGCCAGCAGTGATAACCGGGGGCAAGAGACCCAGTACTTC. Translation: CASSDNRGQETQYF. The chain is built from TRBV10-1 and TRBJ2-5; TRBD2 is a possible D gene (6 bases). The germline V and J ends were trimmed by 3 bases and 2 bases, with 10 bases remaining between them. CDR3 length: 14 amino acids. Germline V gene sequence: CDR1 WNHNN, CDR2 SYGVQD (reference sequence).

The chain recombines TRBV29-1 with TRBJ2-5; TRBD2 aligns across 7 bases. The CDR3 is 12 amino acids. Per the germline V gene, CDR1 is SQVTM and CDR2 is ANQGSEA. Germline trimming cut 3 bases from V and 9 bases from J; bases unmatched to any gene: 7. The chain's CDR3 is CSVEDPRGAQYF. CDR3 coding DNA: TGCAGCGTTGAGGACCCCCGGGGGGCCCAGTACTTC.

The rearrangement links TRBV7-8 to TRBJ2-3; perhaps TRBD2 as D (6 bases). Trimming took off 1 base at V and 4 bases at J, with 12 bases between the two ends. The germline CDR1 and CDR2 sequences are SGHVS and FQNEAQ. The CDR3 is made up of 15 amino acids. CDR3: CASSLVVGGADTQYF. CDR3 nucleotide sequence: TGTGCCAGCAGCTTAGTCGTCGGGGGTGCAGATACGCAGTATTTT.

The gene calls are TRBV7-9 and TRBJ2-7, with D possibly TRBD1 on 6 matching bases. This CDR3 comprises 13 residues. Germline CDR1 and CDR2: SEHNR and FQNEAQ (reference sequence). The V end was cut by 1 base, the J end by 4 bases, with 8 bases between. The CDR3 here is CASSLGTVYEQYF. The CDR3 nucleotides are TGTGCCAGCAGCTTAGGGACAGTTTACGAGCAGTACTTC.

This chain connects TRBV6-6 to TRBJ2-1; 12 bases line up with TRBD2. CDR1 MNHNY and CDR2 SVGAGI come from the germline V gene (reference sequence). The CDR3 contains 16 residues. Trimming at V came to 3 bases and at J to 6 bases, leaving 6 bases not matched to a gene. The CDR3 is CASSYPLAGGPNEQFF. The CDR3 nucleotides are TGTGCCAGCAGTTATCCCCTAGCGGGGGGGCCCAATGAGCAGTTCTTC.

This chain uses TRBV6-1 with TRBJ2-7; TRBD1 matches 8 bases. This CDR3 comprises 16 residues. Germline CDR1 and CDR2: MNHNS and SASEGT. With V trimmed by 2 bases and J by 2 bases, 8 bases remained unmatched. CDR3 in amino acids: CASSEQMQGAPYEQYF. CDR3 coding DNA: TGTGCCAGCAGTGAACAGATGCAGGGGGCACCCTACGAGCAGTACTTC.

This clone showed up just once. This rearrangement joins TRBV6-5 to TRBJ1-2; tentative D call: TRBD1 (6 bases). Germline V gene sequence: CDR1 MNHEY, CDR2 SVGAGI. The CDR3 sequence is 14 residues long. Trimming took 6 bases from V and 7 from J, leaving 18 bases between them. As DNA, the CDR3 is TGTGCCAGCAGCCCTGGGCGGGGGGCTGGTGGCTACACCTTC. Amino acids: CASSPGRGAGGYTF.